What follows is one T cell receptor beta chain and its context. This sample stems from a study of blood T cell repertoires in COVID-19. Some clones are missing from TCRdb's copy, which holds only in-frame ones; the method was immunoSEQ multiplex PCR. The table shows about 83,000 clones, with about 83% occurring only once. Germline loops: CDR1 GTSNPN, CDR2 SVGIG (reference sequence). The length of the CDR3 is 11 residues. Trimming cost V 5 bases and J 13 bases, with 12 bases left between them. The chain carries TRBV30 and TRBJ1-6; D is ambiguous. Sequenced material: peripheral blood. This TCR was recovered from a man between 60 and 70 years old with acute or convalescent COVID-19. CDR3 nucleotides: TGTGCCTGGTCCTCTGCGGGTCCCCTCCACTTT. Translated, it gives CAWSSAGPLHF.